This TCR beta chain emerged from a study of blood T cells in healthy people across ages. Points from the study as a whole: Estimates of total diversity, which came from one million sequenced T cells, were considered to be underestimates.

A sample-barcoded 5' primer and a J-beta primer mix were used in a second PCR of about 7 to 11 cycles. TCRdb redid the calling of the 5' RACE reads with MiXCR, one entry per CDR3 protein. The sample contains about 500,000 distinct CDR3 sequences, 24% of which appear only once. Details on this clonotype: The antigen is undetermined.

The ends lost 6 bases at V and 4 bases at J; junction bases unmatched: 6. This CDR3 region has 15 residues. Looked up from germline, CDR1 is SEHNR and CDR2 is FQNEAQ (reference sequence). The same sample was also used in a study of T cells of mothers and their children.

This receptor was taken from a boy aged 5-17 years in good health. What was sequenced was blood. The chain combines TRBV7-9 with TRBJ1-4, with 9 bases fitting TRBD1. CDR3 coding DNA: TGTGCCAGCAGTTATACAGGGGGCGTTAATGAAAAACTGTTTTTT. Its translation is CASSYTGGVNEKLFF.